This TCR beta chain emerged from a study of blood T cell repertoires in COVID-19. Authors' processing steps: Using reference gene primer amplification, nucleated cell counts were estimated. Clones were read by immunoSEQ multiplex PCR, and TCRdb kept only the in-frame ones, dropping some. V and J calls and clone size are those listed in that table; D and trimming were worked out from the DNA. The table has about 480,000 clones, about 90% seen once. V shed 4 bases and J 7 bases; nucleotides not matched to a gene: 7. CDR3 length: 15 amino acids. The germline V gene encodes CDR1 SNHLY and CDR2 FYNNEI. The genes are TRBV2 and TRBJ2-1; 10 bases align to TRBD2. Input material: PBMCs or T cells enriched from blood (not recorded which). This clonotype was sampled from a woman aged 18-29 years with acute COVID-19. The CDR3, as DNA: TGTGCCAGCAGTGTTAGCGGGGGGCAACAAAATGAGCAGTTCTTC. Its translation: CASSVSGGQQNEQFF.